This paragraph reports one TCR beta chain. V lost 5 bases, J lost 5 bases, and 19 bases lay in between. The CDR3 consists of 16 residues. CDR1 is SGHVS, CDR2 FQNEAQ, per germline. The table came from immunoSEQ multiplex PCR; TCRdb's copy has only in-frame clones and leaves some out. Of 150,000 to 200,000 clones detected, 85% to 90% appear once; the ten largest clones hold approximately 4.4%. The data derive from a study of blood T cell repertoires in COVID-19. The receptor was derived from a human donor in a cohort sampled during active COVID-19. The rearrangement links TRBV7-8 to TRBJ1-5; perhaps TRBD1 as D (5 bases). The material sequenced was peripheral blood. CDR3 in DNA: TGTGCCAGCAGCCCCTACGCGGGAATAGGGGATCAGCCCCAGCATTTT. Its translation: CASSPYAGIGDQPQHF.